The sequence of this T cell receptor beta chain was determined in a study of T-cell reconstitution after alpha-beta-depleted transplantation in children. Study-level results: The high TCRbeta diversity at day 60 in some patients came from surviving recipient T cells and thymic progenitors.

This clonotype was counted between two and nine times. What it recognizes is unknown. The library targeted TCRbeta and was prepared with unique molecular identifiers. TCRdb reprocessed the PCR reads with MiXCR, giving one entry per CDR3 protein. Among just under 150,000 distinct CDR3 sequences listed, 8% to 10% were seen once. V lost 4 bases, J lost 3 bases, and 10 bases stayed unmatched. Germline CDR1 is ENHRY and CDR2 is SYGVKD. The CDR3 sequence is 18 residues long. This material consisted of PBMCs, mostly from graft donor cells, taken 180 days after TCRalphabeta/CD19-depleted stem cell transplant. The receptor comes from a female patient aged 2 to 10 who had a stem cell transplant for congenital amegakaryocytic thrombocytopenia, so the T cells may come from the graft donor. V usage is TRBV10-3 and J usage is TRBJ2-4; TRBD1 aligns across 12 bases. The CDR3 region has the DNA TGTGCCATCAGTGCGGGACAGGGGGCGGAAAGGGGCAAAAACATTCAGTACTTC. The encoded protein is CAISAGQGAERGKNIQYF.